This T cell receptor (beta chain) appears in the sequencing data of a study of CD8+ T cells in alopecia areata. Whole-study results and caveats: There were also resident alphabeta T cells of normal skin sequenced in scalp samples.

As concerns this clone: What it binds is not known.

Extraction of RNA preceded its reverse transcription into cDNA, which served as the sequencing template. Clones were sequenced by immunoSEQ multiplex PCR, and TCRdb holds only the in-frame ones, with some missing. This table holds about 5,900 clones, around three fifths found once. Stated treatment: oral pan-JAK inhibitor, 5-10 mg twice daily. Those with alopecia areata gave lesional scalp punch biopsies and peripheral blood. The length of the CDR3 is 14 residues. The V gene end was trimmed by 4 bases and the J gene end by 8 bases; junction bases not matched to a gene: 8. The germline gives CDR1 SGHRS, CDR2 YFSETQ.

The TCR comes from a human donor with alopecia areata. The chain links TRBV5-1 to TRBJ1-4; TRBD1 matches at 7 bases. The specimen comprised skin, sampled around week 34, from a patient treated with tofacitinib. The CDR3: CASSPQGFWEKLFF. The CDR3 DNA reads as TGCGCCAGCAGCCCACAGGGGTTTTGGGAAAAACTGTTTTTT. Supplemented by reference TRBV5-1 and TRBJ1-4, the full variable domain reads KAGVTQTPRYLIKTRGQQVTLSCSPISGHRSVSWYQQTPGQGLQFLFEYFSETQRNKGNFPGRFSGRQFSNSRSEMNVSTLELGDSALYLCASSPQGFWEKLFFGSGTQLSVL.